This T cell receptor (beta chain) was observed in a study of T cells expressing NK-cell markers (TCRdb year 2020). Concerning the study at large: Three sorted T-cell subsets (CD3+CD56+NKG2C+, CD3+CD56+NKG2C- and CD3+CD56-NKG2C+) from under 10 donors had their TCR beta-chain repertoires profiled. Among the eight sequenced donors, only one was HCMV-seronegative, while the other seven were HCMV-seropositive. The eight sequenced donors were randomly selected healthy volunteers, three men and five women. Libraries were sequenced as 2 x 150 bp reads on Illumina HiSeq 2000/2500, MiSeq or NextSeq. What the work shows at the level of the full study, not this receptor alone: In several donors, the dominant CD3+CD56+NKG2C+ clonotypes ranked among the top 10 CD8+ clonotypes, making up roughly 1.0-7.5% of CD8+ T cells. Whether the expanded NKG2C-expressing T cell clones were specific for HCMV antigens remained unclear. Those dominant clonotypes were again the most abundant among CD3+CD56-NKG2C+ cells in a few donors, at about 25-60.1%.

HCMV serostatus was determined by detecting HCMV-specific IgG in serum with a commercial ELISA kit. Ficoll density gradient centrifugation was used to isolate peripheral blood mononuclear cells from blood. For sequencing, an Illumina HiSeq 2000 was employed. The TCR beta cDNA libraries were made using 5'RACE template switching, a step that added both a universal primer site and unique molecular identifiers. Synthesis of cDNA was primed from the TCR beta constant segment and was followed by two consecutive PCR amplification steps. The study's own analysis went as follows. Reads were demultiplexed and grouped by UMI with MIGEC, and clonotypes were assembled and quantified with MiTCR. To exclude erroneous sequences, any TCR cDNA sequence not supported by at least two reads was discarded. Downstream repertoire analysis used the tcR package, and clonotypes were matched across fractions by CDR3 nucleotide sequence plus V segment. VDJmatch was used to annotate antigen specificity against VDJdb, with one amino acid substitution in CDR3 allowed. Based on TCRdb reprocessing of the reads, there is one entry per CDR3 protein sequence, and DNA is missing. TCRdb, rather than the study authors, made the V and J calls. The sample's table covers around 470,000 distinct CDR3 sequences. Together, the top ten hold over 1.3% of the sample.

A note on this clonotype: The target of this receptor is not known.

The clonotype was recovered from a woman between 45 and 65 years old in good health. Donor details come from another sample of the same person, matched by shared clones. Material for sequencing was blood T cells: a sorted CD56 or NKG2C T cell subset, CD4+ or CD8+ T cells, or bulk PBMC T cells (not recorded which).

The CDR3: CASSLAFGQNYNEQFF. This receptor chain uses TRBV12-3 or TRBV12-4 and TRBJ2-1; TCRdb names TRBD1, which stays unverified in the absence of DNA. Spanning cysteine to phenylalanine, the CDR3 consists of 16 amino acids. Nucleotide data are not available.